The sequence of this T cell receptor (beta chain) was determined in a study of T cells after yellow fever vaccination (dated by TCRdb to between 2017 and 2020). About the study as a whole: The SMART-Seq v4 Ultra Low Input RNA kit was used to prepare libraries from fractions with low cell numbers. To track T-cell clones before and after primary and booster YFV17D yellow fever vaccination, bulk TCR alpha and beta repertoires were sequenced longitudinally. Two healthy male donors, one aged 18 to 30 and one aged 30 to 40 years, made up the cohort. Blood samples were taken at several timepoints before and after primary and secondary immunization, and bulk PBMC replicates and cell subsets were isolated.

Clipping removes 4 bases from V and 5 bases from J, with 10 as the unmatched junction base count. Including cysteine and phenylalanine, the CDR3 has 14 amino acids. The entry retains the CDR3 DNA only, 42 bases that are in frame from base 1. Sequences DFQATT (CDR1) and SNEGSKA (CDR2) are obtained from the germline V gene (reference sequence). The paper as a whole reports these results and caveats: A small share of clonotypes was detected in both CD4 and CD8 compartments, with the overlap likely arising from convergent recombination. Because only a couple of donors were included in the study, the extent to which the findings can be generalized is limited. Computational filtering was required because FACS-sorted repertoires could contain abundant contaminating clonotypes from the bulk population. Compared with the primary T-cell response, the secondary T-cell response was faster but weaker, reaching its peak on day 5 rather than on day 15. Most clones expanded after primary vaccination were re-detected after the booster (96% of CD4 and around 88% of CD8), suggesting broad memory maintenance.

Sequencing used an Illumina NovaSeq 6000. TCR cDNA was synthesized by 5'RACE template switching, which introduced a universal primer site and unique molecular identifiers. Priming for cDNA synthesis came from both the TCR alpha and TCR beta constant segments. Libraries were amplified in two PCR steps, with sample barcodes and sequencing adapters added in the second step. Sequencing of the libraries was done on either Illumina HiSeq 2500 (2x100 bp) or NovaSeq (2x150 bp). The authors' pipeline ran thus. Demultiplexing of reads and collapsing into UMI consensus sequences were performed with MIGEC, and V(D)J alignment was carried out with MiXCR. Vaccine-responding clonotypes were identified with edgeR using replicate PBMC samples, with FDR below 0.01 and a log2 fold change above 5 up to day 15 being required. Each bulk clonotype was labeled CD4 or CD8 based on which sequenced repertoire, CD4 or CD8, contained the clonotype at higher abundance. TCRdb trimmed the raw reads at Q25, called clones with MiXCR and kept productive beta chains. Rows are combined by CDR3 protein, so each entry shows the most common genes and DNA. These V and J calls originate from TCRdb's pipeline instead of the authors' own analysis. The sample yields some 240,000 distinct CDR3 sequences; over 3% were counted once. The top ten constitute under 20% of the sample.

This clonotype was picked up many times. Its antigen specificity is not known. One base away there is no much larger clone; base qualities are not given. The treatment or condition label corresponds to: live attenuated yellow fever vaccine strain. Two biological replicates of bulk PBMCs were collected at each blood-draw timepoint. PBMCs were isolated from peripheral blood using a standard Ficoll-Paque protocol. RNA was extracted with TriZol from bulk PBMCs, CD4 and CD8 fractions, and dextramer-positive and dextramer-negative fractions. This receptor was identified in a man aged 18 to 29 who received the YFV17D yellow fever vaccine. The V and J genes are TRBV20-1 and TRBJ2-5; 7 bases in the middle match TRBD2. Sequencing used PBMCs, obtained 15 days after the yellow fever booster vaccination. The CDR3 reads as follows: CSAKRLAVSETQYF. The nucleotide sequence reads as follows: TGCAGTGCTAAGAGACTAGCTGTTTCCGAGACCCAGTACTTC.